These T cell receptor beta chains were read from a single sample in a study of blood T cell repertoires in COVID-19. The data were produced by immunoSEQ multiplex PCR, yet TCRdb's version contains in-frame clones alone and is incomplete. The top ten hold 7% to 9% of the sample, which has some 110,000 clones, around 90% seen once. Sequencing input: peripheral blood. These receptors originate from a human donor in a cohort sampled during active COVID-19. Both conserved end residues are part of each CDR3. D genes are given only for firm matches. Size is omitted from some rows. Given values are once, few, many or a class for expanded clones.

CDR3 DNA,CDR3 protein,clone size,J gene,D gene,V gene
TGTGCCAGCAGTCGTACAGGGGGCAGGGAGACCCAGTACTTC,CASSRTGGRETQYF,NA,TRBJ2-5,TRBD1,TRBV2
TGTGCCAGTAGGACACAGGGGGACACCGGGGAGCTGTTTTTT,CASRTQGDTGELFF,NA,TRBJ2-2,TRBD1,TRBV19
TGTGCCAGCAGCTCCCGCAGGCTAGCGGGGTACAATGAGCAGTTCTTC,CASSSRRLAGYNEQFF,NA,TRBJ2-1,TRBD2,TRBV7-2
TGTGCCAGCAGTTCAGGGGGCTATGACTACGAGCAGTACTTC,CASSSGGYDYEQYF,NA,TRBJ2-7,TRBD1,TRBV28
TGCAGCGTTGAAGAGACGTCAGGGGCTAGCGGGGGGGGAAAGTACAATGAGCAGTTCTTC,CSVEETSGASGGGKYNEQFF,NA,TRBJ2-1,TRBD2,TRBV29-1
TGTGCCAGCAGCCGAGGACAGGTCCAAGAGACCCAGTACTTC,CASSRGQVQETQYF,NA,TRBJ2-5,TRBD1,TRBV6-5
TGTGCCAGCAGCCAAGAACCTAGCGGGAGCACAGATACGCAGTATTTT,CASSQEPSGSTDTQYF,NA,TRBJ2-3,TRBD2,TRBV3-1/TRBV3-2
TGTGCCAGCAGTGACGGGGGGGCGCTAGCTTTCTTT,CASSDGGALAFF,NA,TRBJ1-1,NA,TRBV6-4
TGCGCCAGCAGTGACGGAACGACTAGCGGGGATACGCAGTATTTT,CASSDGTTSGDTQYF,NA,TRBJ2-3,TRBD2,TRBV10-1
TGTGCCTGGGAGACAGCTGGAAACACCATATATTTT,CAWETAGNTIYF,NA,TRBJ1-3,NA,TRBV30
TGTGCCACCAGCACCCTGCGTGTCACTGAAGCTTTCTTT,CATSTLRVTEAFF,once,TRBJ1-1,NA,TRBV15
TGTGCCAGCAGTGAATTCGGGGGAGGGAATCGTGAAGCTTTCTTT,CASSEFGGGNREAFF,once,TRBJ1-1,NA,TRBV25-1
TGTGCCAGCAGCTTGCCTGTACTAAACACTGAAGCTTTCTTT,CASSLPVLNTEAFF,NA,TRBJ1-1,NA,TRBV5-6
TGTGCCAGCAGCCCAAGACGAGGGCGGGGGGGCACAGATACGCAGTATTTT,CASSPRRGRGGTDTQYF,NA,TRBJ2-3,TRBD2,TRBV5-8
TGTGCCAGCAGCCCTAGCGGGGGGGGCAGAACTAGCACAGATACGCAGTATTTT,CASSPSGGGRTSTDTQYF,NA,TRBJ2-3,TRBD2,TRBV7-2
TGCGCCAGCAGCGCCCCCCCGGGGAATGAGCAGTTCTTC,CASSAPPGNEQFF,NA,TRBJ2-1,NA,TRBV5-1
TGCGCCAGCAGGGGGGGGAACGAGCAGTACTTC,CASRGGNEQYF,NA,TRBJ2-7,TRBD2,TRBV5-1
TGTGCCAGCCGACTGGGGGGGGCCGTCGGGGAGCTGTTTTTT,CASRLGGAVGELFF,NA,TRBJ2-2,NA,TRBV6-5
TGTGCCTGGAGTACACAGATCCTGAACACTGAAGCTTTCTTT,CAWSTQILNTEAFF,NA,TRBJ1-1,NA,TRBV30
TGCGCCAGCAGCTACGGGGGGGACCCTGGGGACGAGCAGTACTTC,CASSYGGDPGDEQYF,NA,TRBJ2-7,TRBD2,TRBV5-1
TGTGCCAGCAGTAAAGGAGGACTGAGGACTGAAGCTTTCTTT,CASSKGGLRTEAFF,few,TRBJ1-1,NA,TRBV28
TGCGCCAGCGACGGGGGAGCAAGATCCAGTCCAGAGACCCAGTACTTC,CASDGGARSSPETQYF,NA,TRBJ2-5,NA,TRBV5-1
TGCGCCAGCAGCGCAGGGACAGATATTAATCAGCCCCAGCATTTT,CASSAGTDINQPQHF,NA,TRBJ1-5,TRBD1,TRBV4-1
TGTGCCACCAGTGACCCCAGGGGAACGTTCCCCGGGGAGCTGTTTTTT,CATSDPRGTFPGELFF,NA,TRBJ2-2,NA,TRBV24-1
TGTGCCAGCTCAGAGACTAGCGGAGGGAGGTACGAGCAGTACTTC,CASSETSGGRYEQYF,NA,TRBJ2-7,TRBD2,TRBV18
TGTGCCAGCAGTTTTGGGGGGGGCCTCCCCGGGGAGCTGTTTTTT,CASSFGGGLPGELFF,NA,TRBJ2-2,NA,TRBV28
TGTGCCAGCAGTTCCCCACCCGCGGATACGCAGTATTTT,CASSSPPADTQYF,NA,TRBJ2-3,NA,TRBV27
TGTGCCAGTAGTATAGGCGGAATTCAGCAGTTCTTC,CASSIGGIQQFF,NA,TRBJ2-1,NA,TRBV19
TGTGCCAGCAGTTTAAGGATCGCGGGAGTGTTAAACGGGGAGCTGTTTTTT,CASSLRIAGVLNGELFF,NA,TRBJ2-2,TRBD2,TRBV27
TGTGCCAGCACCAGACAGAGAGTGAACACTGAAGCTTTCTTT,CASTRQRVNTEAFF,NA,TRBJ1-1,NA,TRBV28
TGTGCCAGCAGTGAAATCGGTAATCAGCCCCAGCATTTT,CASSEIGNQPQHF,NA,TRBJ1-5,NA,TRBV6-1
TGCGCCAGCGAGGGGACAGGGGGCCCCTCTAACTATGGCTACACCTTC,CASEGTGGPSNYGYTF,NA,TRBJ1-2,TRBD1,TRBV4-1
TGTGCCAGCACCCTCGGCAGACTAGCGGATACCGGGGAGCTGTTTTTT,CASTLGRLADTGELFF,few,TRBJ2-2,TRBD2,TRBV6-6
TGTGCCAGCAGTACCGAGTCGGTCTATGGCTACACCTTC,CASSTESVYGYTF,NA,TRBJ1-2,NA,TRBV6-5
TGCGCCAGCAGCGCAGAGCCCCCGGGACAGGGAGGCCAGCCCCAGCATTTT,CASSAEPPGQGGQPQHF,NA,TRBJ1-5,TRBD1,TRBV5-1
TGTGCCAGCAGCTTGAAGGTAGCGAACTATGGCTACACCTTC,CASSLKVANYGYTF,NA,TRBJ1-2,NA,TRBV5-4
TGTGCCAGCTCACCTCCGGGACAGGGGAAGGCGCAGTATTTT,CASSPPGQGKAQYF,NA,TRBJ2-3,TRBD1,TRBV18
TGTGCCAGCAGCCTCCAGAGGACAGGGTTGGGGGAGACCCAGTACTTC,CASSLQRTGLGETQYF,NA,TRBJ2-5,TRBD1,TRBV5-4
TGTGCCAGTAGTACCCCCGGGACAGGGTTTAGCAATCAGCCCCAGCATTTT,CASSTPGTGFSNQPQHF,many,TRBJ1-5,TRBD1,TRBV19
TGTGCCAGCAGCCACAAGAGTAGACAGCCTAATGAAAAACTGTTTTTT,CASSHKSRQPNEKLFF,NA,TRBJ1-4,NA,TRBV21-1
TGTGCCAGCAGCCCATATGGGGGGAACTATGGCTACACCTTC,CASSPYGGNYGYTF,NA,TRBJ1-2,NA,TRBV28
TGCGCCAGCAGCCAAGATGGGGCCAGGAATCAGCCCCAGCATTTT,CASSQDGARNQPQHF,few,TRBJ1-5,NA,TRBV4-1